The clone carrying this T cell receptor (beta chain) was counted a few times. Its antigen remains unknown. Germline assignment: CDR1 SEHNR and CDR2 FQNEAQ (reference sequence). Trimming stripped 1 base from V and 2 bases from J, with 11 bases between. The CDR3 runs to 16 residues. Each TCR beta library was made by quantitative 5'-RACE that incorporated molecular barcodes. A single record per CDR3 protein comes from TCRdb applying MiXCR to the 5' RACE reads. The sample lists over 700,000 distinct CDR3 sequences, 15% to 20% occurring once. These data originate in a study of CD8 T cells in ankylosing spondylitis. Study findings and constraints: Made up of under ten highly homologous variants, a TCR beta motif appeared characteristic of ankylosing spondylitis blood. Those disease-linked clones were CD8+; they were also relatively rare in peripheral blood.

The sample taken for sequencing was blood, either unsorted or a sorted T cell fraction (not recorded which). The sequence derives from a male donor with ankylosing spondylitis. This chain joins TRBV7-9 and TRBJ1-4; tentative D call: TRBD1 (6 bases). The CDR3 DNA reads as TGTGCCAGCAGCTTAGGGGGGGCCGGTACTAATGAAAAACTGTTTTTT. Its protein is CASSLGGAGTNEKLFF.